This is a list of T cell receptor beta chains from one sample in a study of beta chain features in type 1 diabetes. The repertoire was sequenced with immunoSEQ multiplex PCR; TCRdb's copy has only in-frame clones and lacks some. This sample has about 450,000 clones, with about an eighth found just once. Sequencing used naive CD4+ T cells from blood. Every receptor here comes from a woman aged 18-29 years in good health. Each CDR3 is given with its conserved first and last residue. A D gene is named only where the DNA matches it firmly. The size entry is marked missing in some rows and otherwise reads once, few, many or a size class.

j_gene: TRBJ2-1; d_gene: -; abundance: few; v_gene: TRBV20-1; CDR3aa: CSAINREGQFF; CDR3nt: TGCAGTGCTATAAATAGGGAAGGGCAGTTCTTC
j_gene: TRBJ1-1; d_gene: -; abundance: -; v_gene: TRBV4-3; CDR3aa: CASSQVGYRDTEAFF; CDR3nt: TGCGCCAGCAGCCAAGTGGGGTACAGGGACACTGAAGCTTTCTTT
j_gene: TRBJ1-2; d_gene: -; abundance: -; v_gene: TRBV5-6; CDR3aa: CASSRRGGYGYTF; CDR3nt: TGTGCCAGCAGCCGCAGGGGAGGCTATGGCTACACCTTC
j_gene: TRBJ1-2; d_gene: -; abundance: few; v_gene: TRBV6-5; CDR3aa: CASSYKSGPYGYTF; CDR3nt: TGTGCCAGCAGTTACAAGTCCGGACCGTATGGCTACACCTTC
j_gene: TRBJ2-1; d_gene: -; abundance: few; v_gene: TRBV7-2; CDR3aa: CASSLAPLSLSDNEQFF; CDR3nt: TGTGCCAGCAGCTTAGCCCCACTATCCTTGTCCGACAATGAGCAGTTCTTC
j_gene: TRBJ2-1; d_gene: TRBD2; abundance: -; v_gene: TRBV5-4; CDR3aa: CASSFSGGVNEQFF; CDR3nt: TGTGCCAGCAGCTTTAGCGGGGGGGTTAATGAGCAGTTCTTC
j_gene: TRBJ2-5; d_gene: -; abundance: -; v_gene: TRBV7-8; CDR3aa: CASSSGRHDKETQYF; CDR3nt: TGTGCCAGCAGTTCGGGACGGCATGACAAAGAGACCCAGTACTTC
j_gene: TRBJ2-1; d_gene: -; abundance: few; v_gene: TRBV9; CDR3aa: CASSRGDASYNEQFF; CDR3nt: TGTGCCAGCAGCAGGGGTGATGCTAGCTACAATGAGCAGTTCTTC
j_gene: TRBJ1-3; d_gene: -; abundance: few; v_gene: TRBV7-9; CDR3aa: CASPTSGNTIYF; CDR3nt: TGTGCCAGCCCAACGTCTGGAAACACCATATATTTT
j_gene: TRBJ1-2; d_gene: -; abundance: -; v_gene: TRBV7-9; CDR3aa: CASSVDRGYGYTF; CDR3nt: TGTGCCAGCAGCGTCGACCGGGGCTATGGCTACACCTTC
j_gene: TRBJ1-2; d_gene: -; abundance: -; v_gene: TRBV19; CDR3aa: CATSPGGVAHGYTF; CDR3nt: TGTGCCACCTCACCCGGTGGGGTAGCCCATGGCTACACCTTC
j_gene: TRBJ2-7; d_gene: -; abundance: -; v_gene: TRBV5-1; CDR3aa: CASSPEGLQREQYF; CDR3nt: TGCGCCAGCAGCCCGGAGGGGCTTCAACGCGAGCAGTACTTC
j_gene: TRBJ2-3; d_gene: -; abundance: -; v_gene: TRBV7-9; CDR3aa: CASSFVQGGGTDTQYF; CDR3nt: TGTGCCAGCAGCTTCGTGCAGGGAGGAGGCACAGATACGCAGTATTTT
j_gene: TRBJ2-4; d_gene: TRBD2; abundance: few; v_gene: TRBV6-5; CDR3aa: CASSSGLAGAKNIQYF; CDR3nt: TGTGCCAGCAGTTCCGGACTAGCGGGGGCCAAAAACATTCAGTACTTC
j_gene: TRBJ2-1; d_gene: -; abundance: -; v_gene: TRBV6-5; CDR3aa: CASIPDLASTNEQFF; CDR3nt: TGTGCCAGCATACCAGACTTGGCCTCCACGAATGAGCAGTTCTTC
j_gene: TRBJ2-3; d_gene: TRBD2; abundance: few; v_gene: TRBV9; CDR3aa: CASSGGNSAGSSDTQYF; CDR3nt: TGTGCCAGCAGCGGAGGAAACTCAGCGGGATCCTCAGATACGCAGTATTTT
j_gene: TRBJ2-1; d_gene: -; abundance: -; v_gene: TRBV2; CDR3aa: CASSEALDSYNEQFF; CDR3nt: TGTGCCAGCAGTGAAGCGCTGGACTCTTACAATGAGCAGTTCTTC
j_gene: TRBJ1-2; d_gene: -; abundance: few; v_gene: TRBV27; CDR3aa: CASSLVGVGGRGYTF; CDR3nt: TGTGCCAGCAGTTTAGTCGGAGTCGGGGGTCGGGGCTACACCTTC
j_gene: TRBJ2-1; d_gene: -; abundance: -; v_gene: TRBV7-6; CDR3aa: CASSLTGTSNNEQFF; CDR3nt: TGTGCCAGCAGCTTGACCGGGACCAGTAACAATGAGCAGTTCTTC
j_gene: TRBJ2-1; d_gene: -; abundance: few; v_gene: TRBV7-3; CDR3aa: CASSPSYRSYEQFF; CDR3nt: TGTGCCAGCAGCCCCTCCTACCGCAGTTATGAGCAGTTCTTC
j_gene: TRBJ1-5; d_gene: TRBD1; abundance: -; v_gene: TRBV4-1; CDR3aa: CASSQGTGDNQPQHF; CDR3nt: TGCGCCAGCAGCCAAGGGACAGGGGACAATCAGCCCCAGCATTTT
j_gene: TRBJ2-3; d_gene: -; abundance: -; v_gene: TRBV7-2; CDR3aa: CASRSTSLPNTDTQYF; CDR3nt: TGTGCCAGCAGATCCACTAGCCTCCCAAACACAGATACGCAGTATTTT
j_gene: TRBJ1-1; d_gene: -; abundance: few; v_gene: TRBV29-1; CDR3aa: CSVRHETGPNTEAFF; CDR3nt: TGCAGCGTCCGCCACGAGACAGGTCCGAACACTGAAGCTTTCTTT